The 14 T cell receptor beta chains below come from one sample, sequenced in a study of shared clonotypes between healthy human individuals. Clones were read by immunoSEQ multiplex PCR, and TCRdb kept only the in-frame ones, dropping some. The sample consists of roughly 650,000 clones, approximately 97% of them appearing once. The sequenced sample was naive CD4+ T cells sorted from blood. Subset: CD45RA+ positively selected. These receptors all stem from a woman aged 25 to 45 in good health.

CDR3 sequence: CASSPGTSGNNEQYF. The CDR3 region has the DNA TGTGCCAGCTCACCAGGAACTAGCGGGAACAACGAGCAGTACTTC. The chain is built from TRBV18 and TRBJ2-7, with 10 positions matching TRBD2. This CDR3 is built from 15 residues. Germline-derived CDR1 and CDR2 are KGHSH and LQKENI. Germline trimming cut 2 bases from V and 5 bases from J; bases unmatched to any gene: 6.

The chain combines TRBV27 with TRBJ2-7; 12 nucleotides agree with TRBD2. Germline assignment: CDR1 MNHEY and CDR2 SMNVEV (reference sequence). The V and J ends lost 6 bases and 4 bases, in that order; junction bases with no gene match: 4. The length of the CDR3 is 14 residues. The CDR3 protein is CASRTSGRQYEQYF. The CDR3 DNA sequence: TGTGCCAGCAGAACTAGCGGGAGGCAGTACGAGCAGTACTTC.

This clone has just one count. V usage is TRBV29-1 and J usage is TRBJ2-1; D may be TRBD2 (5 bases). Germline-derived CDR1 and CDR2 are SQVTM and ANQGSEA. The ends were cut back, 6 bases at V and 0 bases at J, with 12 bases in the middle. CDR3 size: 14 residues. CDR3 loop: CSVGKRLSYNEQFF. In nucleotides, the CDR3 is TGCAGCGTGGGTAAGCGGCTCTCCTACAATGAGCAGTTCTTC.

The chain links TRBV7-2 to TRBJ2-4, with 10 bases identical to TRBD1. The germline V gene has CDR1 SGHTA and CDR2 FQGNSA. The V segment lost 4 bases and the J segment 6 bases; nucleotides outside the gene matches: 3. This CDR3 region has 14 residues. For the CDR3, the DNA is TGTGCCAGCAGCTCAGACAGGGGGCGAAACATTCAGTACTTC. Translation: CASSSDRGRNIQYF.

As concerns this clone: Within the sample, other DNA sequences also encode this same CDR3. J is TRBJ2-7 and V is TRBV28; D may be TRBD1 or TRBD2 (5 bases each). This CDR3 is built from 12 residues. V gave up 7 bases and J gave up 1 base, with 8 bases separating them. Germline V lookup: CDR1 MDHEN, CDR2 SYDVKM. The chain's CDR3 is CASTGGSYEQYF. Written as DNA, the CDR3 is TGTGCCAGCACTGGGGGTTCCTACGAGCAGTACTTC. Using reference TRBV28 and TRBJ2-7 for the parts outside the CDR3, the full variable domain is DVKVTQSSRYLVKRTGEKVFLECVQDMDHENMFWYRQDPGLGLRLIYFSYDVKMKEKGDIPEGYSVSREKKERFSLILESASTNQTSMYLCASTGGSYEQYFGPGTRLTVT.

V usage is TRBV4-1 and J usage is TRBJ1-1, with D perhaps matching TRBD1 (5 bases). V shed 3 bases and J shed 12 bases, with 20 bases lying between them. The V gene's germline CDR1 is MGHRA and CDR2 YSYEKL. This CDR3 comprises 14 residues. The CDR3 DNA follows: TGCGCCAGCAGCCACCCCTGGGGAACGGGGCGAACTTTCTTT. Its protein is CASSHPWGTGRTFF.

This rearrangement joins TRBV19 to TRBJ2-7; 9 bases match TRBD2. V shed 2 bases and J 1 base; nucleotides not matched to a gene: 9. Germline CDR1 is LNHDA and CDR2 is SQIVND (reference sequence). The length of the CDR3 is 17 residues. CDR3 sequence: CASSIPGGSGRSYEQYF. The CDR3 nucleotides read TGTGCCAGTAGTATACCCGGAGGAAGCGGGAGGTCCTACGAGCAGTACTTC.

The gene calls are TRBV27 and TRBJ2-2; D is tentatively TRBD1 or TRBD2 (7 bases each). The germline CDR1 and CDR2 sequences are MNHEY and SMNVEV (reference sequence). Trimming took 4 bases from V and 4 from J, leaving 19 bases between them. The CDR3 is made up of 17 amino acids. The CDR3 nucleotides are TGTGCCAGCAGTTCCCCGGGGAGGGGGCTAGGCACCGGGGAGCTGTTTTTT. This gives the protein CASSSPGRGLGTGELFF.

The V and J genes are TRBV27 and TRBJ2-7, with D perhaps matching TRBD1 or TRBD2 (6 bases each). CDR1 is MNHEY and CDR2 is SMNVEV in the germline V gene (reference sequence). Trimming stripped 2 bases from V and 7 bases from J, with 18 bases between. The CDR3 contains 15 residues. CDR3 amino acids: CASSLRGLRGDEQYF. In DNA form, the CDR3 reads TGTGCCAGCAGTTTAAGGGGATTAAGGGGGGATGAGCAGTACTTC.

The V gene is TRBV4-1, the J gene TRBJ1-6; the match to TRBD1 covers 9 bases. Trimming took 1 base from V and 3 from J; bases not matched to a gene: 10. In germline, CDR1 is MGHRA, CDR2 YSYEKL. There are 19 residues in the CDR3. The CDR3, as DNA: TGCGCCAGCAGCCAAGGTGGGGGACAGGGCAAGAACTATAATTCACCCCTCCACTTT. Translation: CASSQGGGQGKNYNSPLHF.

The gene calls are TRBV6-6 and TRBJ2-7; D gene unclear. CDR1 is MNHNY, CDR2 SVGAGI, per germline (reference sequence). The V end was cut by 2 bases, the J end by 1 base, with 9 bases between. This CDR3 has 14 residues. The CDR3 coding sequence is TGTGCCAGCAGTTACCCCCCCGAGTCCTACGAGCAGTACTTC. Amino acid sequence: CASSYPPESYEQYF.

The rearrangement uses TRBV7-9 and TRBJ2-5; TRBD2 is a possible D gene (6 bases). This CDR3 has 15 residues. Trimming cost V 5 bases and J 0 bases, with 13 bases left between them. Germline V gene sequence: CDR1 SEHNR, CDR2 FQNEAQ (reference sequence). This CDR3 is CASSHPSGHQETQYF. The CDR3 DNA follows: TGTGCCAGCAGCCACCCCAGCGGGCACCAAGAGACCCAGTACTTC. The full variable domain, its missing parts supplied by reference TRBV7-9 and TRBJ2-5, is DTGVSQNPRHKITKRGQNVTFRCDPISEHNRLYWYRQTLGQGPEFLTYFQNEAQLEKSRLLSDRFSAERPKGSFSTLEIQRTEQGDSAMYLCASSHPSGHQETQYFGPGTRLLVL.

This chain joins TRBV7-9 and TRBJ1-1; D possibly corresponds to TRBD1 (6 bases). The germline V and J ends were trimmed by 1 base and 7 bases, with 16 bases remaining between them. The CDR3 runs to 15 residues. Per the germline V gene, CDR1 is SEHNR and CDR2 is FQNEAQ (reference sequence). This chain's CDR3 is CASSLDGTRSDEAFF. The CDR3 coding sequence is TGTGCCAGCAGCTTAGACGGGACACGGAGCGATGAAGCTTTCTTT.

This clone was seen just once. This sequence joins TRBV6-1 and TRBJ2-7, with D possibly being TRBD1 (6 bases). The CDR3 runs to 14 residues. V was shortened by 8 bases and J by 0 bases, with 14 bases between the two germline ends. Germline lookup yields CDR1 MNHNS and CDR2 SASEGT. The CDR3 here is CASGGRGGSYEQYF. In nucleotides, the CDR3 is TGTGCCAGCGGGGGCCGGGGCGGCTCCTACGAGCAGTACTTC.